This T cell receptor (beta chain) appears in the sequencing data of a study of T-cell reconstitution after alpha-beta-depleted transplantation in children. This CDR3 has 13 amino acids. CDR1 and CDR2 from the germline V gene are SGHNT and YENEEA. The germline V and J ends were trimmed by 4 bases and 4 bases, with 10 bases remaining between them. Library preparation (for TCRbeta) was performed with unique molecular identifiers. A single record per CDR3 protein comes from TCRdb applying MiXCR to the PCR reads. Here the sample spans fewer than 400,000 distinct CDR3 sequences, roughly 20% being singletons.

The sequence was collected from a human donor who donated a stem cell graft to a child with acute myeloid leukemia. The starting material was PBMCs from the stem cell graft donor, obtained from the stem cell graft. The gene calls are TRBV11-3 and TRBJ1-1, with unresolved D. The CDR3 bases are TGTGCCAGCAGCTCAAGATGGGGCACTGAAGCTTTCTTT. Translating it yields CASSSRWGTEAFF.